The text below deals with one T cell receptor (beta chain). Its matching antigen is unknown. This sample was included in a study of CD8 T cells in ankylosing spondylitis. The study's findings and limits: Disease-linked clones were CD8+ and relatively rare in peripheral blood. In ankylosing spondylitis patients, matched synovial fluid reportedly showed significant enrichment of disease-linked clones.

Trimming took off 7 bases at V and 3 bases at J, with 6 bases between the two ends. The germline V gene has CDR1 SGHNT and CDR2 YENEEA. CDR3 size: 12 residues. Making use of molecular barcodes, quantitative 5'-RACE generated TCR beta libraries. TCRdb fed the 5' RACE reads into MiXCR, producing one record per CDR3 protein. Of about 100,000 distinct CDR3 sequences detected, 24% appear once; the ten largest clones hold around 12%. This TCR came from a male donor with ankylosing spondylitis. The chain uses TRBV11-3 and TRBJ2-2, with D perhaps TRBD2 (6 bases). Sequences were obtained from synovial fluid, either unsorted or a sorted T cell fraction (not recorded which). Here the CDR3 DNA reads TGTGCCAGCACGGGGGACACCGGGGAGCTGTTTTTT. Its protein is CASTGDTGELFF.